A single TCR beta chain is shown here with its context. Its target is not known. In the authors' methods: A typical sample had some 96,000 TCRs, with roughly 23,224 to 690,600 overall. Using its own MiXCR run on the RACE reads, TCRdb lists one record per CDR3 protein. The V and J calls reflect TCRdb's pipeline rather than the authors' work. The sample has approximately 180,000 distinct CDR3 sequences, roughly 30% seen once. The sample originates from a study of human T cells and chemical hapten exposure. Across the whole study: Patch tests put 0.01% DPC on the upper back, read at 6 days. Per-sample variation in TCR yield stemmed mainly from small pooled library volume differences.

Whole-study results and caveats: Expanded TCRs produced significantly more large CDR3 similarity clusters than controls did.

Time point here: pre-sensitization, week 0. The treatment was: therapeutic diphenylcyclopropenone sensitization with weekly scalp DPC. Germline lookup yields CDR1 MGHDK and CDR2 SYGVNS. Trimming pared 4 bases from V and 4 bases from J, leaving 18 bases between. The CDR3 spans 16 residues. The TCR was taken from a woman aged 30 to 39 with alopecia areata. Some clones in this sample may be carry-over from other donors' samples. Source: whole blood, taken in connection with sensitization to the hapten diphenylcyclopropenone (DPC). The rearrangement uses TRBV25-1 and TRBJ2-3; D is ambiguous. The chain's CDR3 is CASSVSLSSHADTQYF. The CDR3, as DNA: TGTGCCAGCAGTGTATCCCTCAGCAGTCATGCAGATACGCAGTATTTT.